These 26 T cell receptor beta chains were all obtained from the same sample, sequenced in a study of blood T cell repertoires in COVID-19 (dated by TCRdb to the early 2020s). Receptor libraries were prepared by the immunoSEQ multiplex PCR assay. TCRdb took over this immuneACCESS table, retaining in-frame rearrangements with V and J assigned. Such tables are incomplete; in checked studies, under half of the missing clones stem from an unresolved V gene, and the remainder is unexplained. In this sample the table shows 250,000 to 300,000 clones, approximately 80% of which occur a single time. The ten largest clones represent more than 4% of the sample. The sample consisted of PBMCs or T cells enriched from blood (not recorded which). These receptor sequences come from a man aged 35-49 years who had been exposed to COVID-19.

The chain combines TRBV7-2 with TRBJ2-5, with 7 bases that match TRBD1. This CDR3 has 17 amino acids. From germline, CDR1 is SGHTA and CDR2 FQGNSA. After removal of 5 bases from V and 7 bases from J, the junction contained 19 bases not matched to a gene. CDR3 in amino acids: CASSPPQGNRRRMTQYF. CDR3 DNA sequence: TGTGCCAGCAGCCCGCCACAGGGGAACCGACGAAGAATGACCCAGTACTTC.

The V call is TRBV10-2, the J call TRBJ2-1; 8 bases line up with TRBD2. This CDR3 has 14 residues. V lost 8 bases and J lost 6; bases outside the gene matches: 9. Germline values: CDR1 WSHSY, CDR2 SAAADI. The CDR3 DNA is TGCGCCAGCGAAGGGACTAGTGACGGCAATGAGCAGTTCTTC. Its translation is CASEGTSDGNEQFF.

The chain has TRBV7-8 and TRBJ2-2; 7 positions agree with TRBD2. Trimming took 5 bases from V and 1 from J; bases not matched to a gene: 4. Germline CDR1 and CDR2: SGHVS and FQNEAQ. The CDR3 sequence is 15 residues long. CDR3 sequence (DNA): TGTGCCAGCAGCCGGCGGGAGATGAACACCGGGGAGCTGTTTTTT. It codes for CASSRREMNTGELFF. Using reference TRBV7-8 and TRBJ2-2 for the parts outside the CDR3, the full variable domain is GAGVSQSPRYKVAKRGQDVALRCDPISGHVSLFWYQQALGQGPEFLTYFQNEAQLDKSGLPSDRFFAERPEGSVSTLKIQRTQQEDSAVYLCASSRREMNTGELFFGEGSRLTVL.

The CDR3 is CASSTGGYSGYTF. As DNA, the CDR3 is TGTGCCAGCAGCACAGGGGGCTATAGTGGCTACACCTTC. The genes are TRBV7-9 and TRBJ1-2; TRBD1 matches at 9 bases. V dropped 5 bases and J dropped 7; count of bases not matched to a gene: 5. The CDR3 is made up of 13 amino acids. Germline assignment: CDR1 SEHNR and CDR2 FQNEAQ (reference sequence). The full variable domain, its missing parts supplied by reference TRBV7-9 and TRBJ1-2, is DTGVSQNPRHKITKRGQNVTFRCDPISEHNRLYWYRQTLGQGPEFLTYFQNEAQLEKSRLLSDRFSAERPKGSFSTLEIQRTEQGDSAMYLCASSTGGYSGYTFGSGTRLTVV.

In DNA, the CDR3 is TGTGCCTGGAGTCAGGGACTAGCGATACAAGAGACCCAGTACTTC. The encoded protein is CAWSQGLAIQETQYF. V is TRBV30 and J is TRBJ2-5; 10 bases are a match to TRBD2. Per the germline V gene, CDR1 is GTSNPN and CDR2 is SVGIG (reference sequence). Losses at the gene ends were 2 bases for V and 2 bases for J; bases not matched to a gene: 5. The CDR3 consists of 15 residues.

This rearrangement joins TRBV10-3 to TRBJ2-5; 8 bases agree with TRBD2. Germline CDR1 is ENHRY and CDR2 is SYGVKD. The trim removed 8 bases at V and 3 bases at J, leaving 11 bases unmatched. CDR3 length: 15 residues. CDR3 loop: CAIRSRGLEEETQYF. The CDR3 region has the DNA TGTGCCATCCGTAGTCGGGGACTAGAAGAAGAGACCCAGTACTTC.

This clone appeared a few times. The CDR3: CASSRTGVGQPQHF. The CDR3 DNA is TGTGCCAGCAGCCGGACAGGGGTAGGTCAGCCCCAGCATTTT. The V gene is TRBV2, the J gene TRBJ1-5, with TRBD1 matching over 9 bases. Germline CDR1 reads SNHLY; CDR2 reads FYNNEI. This CDR3 has 14 amino acids. The V and J ends lost 6 bases and 6 bases, in that order; junction bases with no gene match: 6.

This rearrangement joins TRBV5-4 to TRBJ2-3; weak D call: TRBD1 (6 bases). CDR3 length: 13 residues. Trimming pared 5 bases from V and 3 bases from J, leaving 10 bases between. Per germline, CDR1 SGHNT and CDR2 YYREEE (reference sequence). The CDR3 sequence is CASSDRGTDTQYF. CDR3 nucleotide sequence: TGTGCCAGCAGTGATAGGGGGACAGATACGCAGTATTTT.

V usage is TRBV11-2 and J usage is TRBJ2-1; 13 nucleotides align to TRBD2. CDR1 is SGHAT, CDR2 FQNNGV, per germline. This CDR3 has 16 residues. The J segment lost 7 bases and the V segment lost 5 bases, leaving 8 bases of the junction unmatched. The CDR3 here is CASSPDTSGRGNEQFF. CDR3 bases: TGTGCCAGCAGCCCGGATACTAGCGGGAGGGGTAATGAGCAGTTCTTC. The whole variable domain, remainder taken from reference TRBV11-2 and TRBJ2-1, is EAGVAQSPRYKIIEKRQSVAFWCNPISGHATLYWYQQILGQGPKLLIQFQNNGVVDDSQLPKDRFSAERLKGVDSTLKIQPAKLEDSAVYLCASSPDTSGRGNEQFFGPGTRLTVL.

V and J are TRBV11-2 and TRBJ1-1; TRBD1 is a possible D gene (6 bases). Trimming shortened V by 4 bases and J by 6 bases, and 15 bases separated the two germline ends. This CDR3 region has 14 residues. Germline values: CDR1 SGHAT, CDR2 FQNNGV. The CDR3 nucleotides read TGTGCCAGCAGCTCATTCCAGGGGCGCGCTGAAGCTTTCTTT. Its protein product is CASSSFQGRAEAFF.

The chain has TRBV14 and TRBJ2-4; maybe TRBD2 (6 bases). CDR1 SGHDN and CDR2 FVKESK come from the germline V gene. The V end was cut by 2 bases, the J end by 7 bases, with 15 bases between. There are 15 residues in the CDR3. The CDR3 bases are TGTGCCAGCAGCCAAAACGGGAGAGGAGGGAACATTCAGTACTTC. This translates into CASSQNGRGGNIQYF.

In its sample, this clone was seen many times. CDR3 coding DNA: TGTGCCACCTCCGTAGAATACGAGCAGTACTTC. Translated, it gives CATSVEYEQYF. The V and J genes are TRBV28 and TRBJ2-7; D is ambiguous. This CDR3 contains 11 residues. Looked up from germline, CDR1 is MDHEN and CDR2 is SYDVKM. Trimming pared 10 bases from V and 4 bases from J, leaving 11 bases between.

This clone was seen only a few times. The V and J genes are TRBV24-1 and TRBJ2-2, with a possible D match to TRBD2 (5 bases). Germline CDR1 and CDR2: KGHDR and SFDVKD. The CDR3 spans 16 residues. Trimming cost V 7 bases and J 1 base, with 15 bases left between them. The CDR3 reads CATSRRAPRNTGELFF. CDR3 bases: TGTGCCACCAGCCGGCGGGCCCCGAGGAACACCGGGGAGCTGTTTTTT.

The CDR3, as DNA: TGTGCCAGCAGTGAAGCTTTGAGCTGGTATGGCTATGGCTACACCTTC. It specifies CASSEALSWYGYGYTF. The gene calls are TRBV6-1 and TRBJ1-2; D is undetermined. V lost 0 bases, J lost 4 bases, and 15 bases lay in between. The CDR3 has 16 residues. CDR1 and CDR2 from the germline V gene are MNHNS and SASEGT.

V is TRBV5-6 and J is TRBJ2-5, with D maybe TRBD2 (6 bases). Germline CDR1 reads SGHDT; CDR2 reads YYEEEE. V lost 0 bases and J lost 5, with 11 bases in between. The CDR3 runs to 14 residues. CDR3 DNA sequence: TGTGCCAGCAGCTTGGATGGAGGGAGGGAGACCCAGTACTTC. This translates into CASSLDGGRETQYF.

This sequence joins TRBV20-1 and TRBJ2-3; 7 bases match TRBD2. CDR3 length: 16 amino acids. The trim removed 3 bases at V and 0 bases at J, leaving 9 bases unmatched. Germline V lookup: CDR1 DFQATT, CDR2 SNEGSKA (reference sequence). Here the CDR3 DNA reads TGCAGTGCTAGTGGCGCTAGCGGTCGTAGCACAGATACGCAGTATTTT. This gives the protein CSASGASGRSTDTQYF.

This sequence joins TRBV7-2 and TRBJ1-2, with D tentatively TRBD1 (5 bases). This CDR3 contains 13 residues. Germline CDR1 is SGHTA and CDR2 is FQGNSA. Trimming removed 5 bases at V and 7 bases at J, with 14 bases between. CDR3 sequence (DNA): TGTGCCAGCAGCCTCTCAGGGACTGGTGGCTACACCTTC. It is translated as CASSLSGTGGYTF.

J is TRBJ2-6 and V is TRBV11-3; D possibly corresponds to TRBD1 (6 bases). Germline V gene data show CDR1 as SGHNT and CDR2 as YENEEA. V was pared by 4 bases and J by 3 bases, with 19 bases between. The CDR3 is 18 amino acids. The CDR3 coding sequence is TGTGCCAGCAGCTATGAACAGGGTTGGGAATTTGGGGCCAACGTCCTGACTTTC. This translates into CASSYEQGWEFGANVLTF.

The rearrangement joins TRBV7-9 to TRBJ2-7; 11 nucleotides line up with TRBD1. This CDR3 is 15 amino acids long. The germline gives CDR1 SEHNR, CDR2 FQNEAQ (reference sequence). V was pared by 2 bases and J by 3 bases, with 3 bases of the junction left unmatched. Here the CDR3 reads CASSLKDRGLYEQYF. CDR3 sequence (DNA): TGTGCCAGCAGCTTAAAGGACAGGGGGCTCTACGAGCAGTACTTC.

This clone was seen more than once but under ten times. This chain connects TRBV19 to TRBJ1-6; a possible D gene is TRBD1 (6 bases). The CDR3 has 12 amino acids. Trimming left V 6 bases short and J 8 bases short, with 8 bases between. In germline, CDR1 is LNHDA, CDR2 SQIVND (reference sequence). CDR3 nucleotide sequence: TGTGCCAGTAGGGACAGAGATTCACCCCTCCACTTT. It encodes CASRDRDSPLHF.

The V call is TRBV5-6, the J call TRBJ2-7, with TRBD1 as a possible D gene (6 bases). Germline V lookup: CDR1 SGHDT, CDR2 YYEEEE. The CDR3 sequence is 17 residues long. Trimming took 0 bases from V and 5 from J, leaving 21 bases between them. CDR3 DNA: TGTGCCAGCAGCTTGGTTGATATGGCAGGGGTGGCCGACGAGCAGTACTTC. It specifies CASSLVDMAGVADEQYF.

The chain joins TRBV7-9 to TRBJ1-6; 10 positions match TRBD1. This CDR3 is built from 14 residues. Germline lookup yields CDR1 SEHNR and CDR2 FQNEAQ (reference sequence). V trimming: 5 bases; J trimming: 8 bases; junction bases outside the gene matches: 3. The chain's CDR3 is CASSPGTGDSPLHF. CDR3 DNA: TGTGCCAGCAGCCCCGGGACAGGGGATTCACCCCTCCACTTT.

In the case of this clone: A junction end diverges from the germline sequence, so it may reflect a read error. For the CDR3, the DNA is TGTGCTAGCAGCTTACTAGCGGTTAGCACAGATACGCAGTATTTT. Protein sequence: CASSLLAVSTDTQYF. V is TRBV7-7 and J is TRBJ2-3; TRBD2 matches 8 bases. Germline lookup yields CDR1 SSHAT and CDR2 FNYEAQ (reference sequence). The CDR3 extends over 15 amino acids.

The V and J genes are TRBV7-6 and TRBJ2-5, with 7 bases fitting TRBD2. V shed 1 base, J shed 5 bases, and the junction held 7 bases outside the gene matches. The CDR3 totals 15 residues. In germline, CDR1 is SGHVS, CDR2 FNYEAQ. CDR3 DNA sequence: TGTGCCAGCAGCTTAGGCGCGGGAGAGGGTGAGACCCAGTACTTC. This codes for CASSLGAGEGETQYF.

The chain has TRBV4-1 and TRBJ1-2; no clear D gene. This CDR3 region has 14 residues. Trimming took off 0 bases at V and 8 bases at J, with 13 bases between the two ends. Germline assignment: CDR1 MGHRA and CDR2 YSYEKL. The DNA of the CDR3 is TGCGCCAGCAGCCAAGATCGGACTCTCATCGGCTACACCTTC. It translates to CASSQDRTLIGYTF.

The chain is built from TRBV13 and TRBJ2-1; D unresolved. V was shortened by 0 bases and J by 4 bases, with 7 bases between the two germline ends. The germline V gene has CDR1 PRHDT and CDR2 FYEKMQ (reference sequence). This CDR3 is built from 14 residues. The CDR3 here is CASSLGQPYNEQFF. The CDR3 DNA is TGTGCCAGCAGCTTAGGACAACCGTACAATGAGCAGTTCTTC.